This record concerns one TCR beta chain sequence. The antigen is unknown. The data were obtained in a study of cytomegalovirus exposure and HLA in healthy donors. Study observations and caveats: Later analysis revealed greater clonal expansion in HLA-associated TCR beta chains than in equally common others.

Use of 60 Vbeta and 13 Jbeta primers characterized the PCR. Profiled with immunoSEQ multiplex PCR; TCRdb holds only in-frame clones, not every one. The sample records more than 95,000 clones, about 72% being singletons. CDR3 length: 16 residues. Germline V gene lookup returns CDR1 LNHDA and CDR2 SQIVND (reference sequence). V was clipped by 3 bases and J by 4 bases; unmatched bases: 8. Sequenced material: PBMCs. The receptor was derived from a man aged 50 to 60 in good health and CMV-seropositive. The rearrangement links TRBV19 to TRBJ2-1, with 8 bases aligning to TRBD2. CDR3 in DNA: TGTGCCAGTAGTATTCGGGCTAGCGGGTATTACAATGAGCAGTTCTTC. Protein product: CASSIRASGYYNEQFF. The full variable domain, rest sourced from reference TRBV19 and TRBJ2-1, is DGGITQSPKYLFRKEGQNVTLSCEQNLNHDAMYWYRQDPGQGLRLIYYSQIVNDFQKGDIAEGYSVSREKKESFPLTVTSAQKNPTAFYLCASSIRASGYYNEQFFGPGTRLTVL.